This T cell receptor (beta chain) was captured by sequencing in a study of T cell responses to AZD1222 COVID-19 vaccine. Findings of the study overall: Increases in Spike-specific TCR breadth and depth were seen after two AZD1222 doses.

Concerning this clone itself: Its cognate antigen is unknown.

Germline lookup yields CDR1 SEHNR and CDR2 FQNEAQ (reference sequence). Losses at the gene ends were 5 bases for V and 2 bases for J; bases not matched to a gene: 4. This CDR3 has 14 residues. Sequenced by immunoSEQ multiplex PCR; TCRdb stores in-frame clones only, minus some. The sample shows about 100,000 clones, roughly 91% of them seen only once. The chain joins TRBV7-9 to TRBJ1-2; 8 bases match TRBD1. This clonotype was obtained from an adult in good health. The sequencing used peripheral blood, collected on day 0 of AZD1222 vaccination. The CDR3 region has the DNA TGTGCCAGCAGCCCGGACAGGGCAAACTATGGCTACACCTTC. Protein product: CASSPDRANYGYTF.